Listed below are T cell receptor beta chains from one sample, sequenced in a study of patients and donors after allogeneic stem cell transplantation. Each CDR3 protein gets one entry after TCRdb re-called the RT-PCR reads with MiXCR. Of 80,000 to 90,000 distinct CDR3 sequences listed, about 48% are singletons. The sequencing sample was made of blood, either unsorted or a sorted T cell fraction (not recorded which). The receptor set was obtained from a human donor who was either an allogeneic HSCT recipient or a stem cell or donor lymphocyte infusion donor (not recorded which). It is not recorded whose cells these are; they may come from a transplant donor. CDR3s include the opening cysteine and the closing phenylalanine or tryptophan. A D gene is named only where the DNA matches it firmly. Part of the rows lack a size; the others show once, few, many or a class for expanded clones.

abundance: .; j_gene: TRBJ2-7; d_gene: .; v_gene: TRBV20-1; CDR3aa: CSARLTAYEQYF; CDR3nt: TGCAGTGCTAGGCTCACCGCCTACGAGCAGTACTTC
abundance: .; j_gene: TRBJ1-1; d_gene: .; v_gene: TRBV29-1; CDR3aa: CSARGLRDAEAFF; CDR3nt: TGCAGCGCCCGAGGGCTTCGGGACGCTGAAGCTTTCTTT
abundance: .; j_gene: TRBJ2-7; d_gene: TRBD2; v_gene: TRBV27; CDR3aa: CASSFGGYSYEQYF; CDR3nt: TGTGCCAGCAGTTTCGGGGGGTACTCCTACGAGCAGTACTTC
abundance: .; j_gene: TRBJ1-6; d_gene: .; v_gene: TRBV27; CDR3aa: CASSLNRENSPLHF; CDR3nt: TGTGCCAGCAGTTTAAACAGGGAAAATTCACCCCTCCACTTT
abundance: .; j_gene: TRBJ2-7; d_gene: .; v_gene: TRBV6-2/TRBV6-3; CDR3aa: CASTTQWASSYEQYF; CDR3nt: TGTGCCAGCACCACCCAGTGGGCATCCTCCTACGAGCAGTACTTC
abundance: .; j_gene: TRBJ2-7; d_gene: .; v_gene: TRBV12-3/TRBV12-4; CDR3aa: CASSRTRRDLYEQYF; CDR3nt: TGTGCCAGCAGCCGGACCCGACGGGACCTTTACGAGCAGTACTTC
abundance: .; j_gene: TRBJ2-4; d_gene: .; v_gene: TRBV4-2; CDR3aa: CASSQKIWQNIQYF; CDR3nt: TGTGCCAGCAGCCAAAAAATCTGGCAAAACATTCAGTACTTC
abundance: .; j_gene: TRBJ1-2; d_gene: .; v_gene: TRBV28; CDR3aa: CASTGSRQFQTPYGYTF; CDR3nt: TGTGCCAGCACGGGTTCGAGACAGTTTCAAACTCCTTATGGCTACACCTTC
abundance: .; j_gene: TRBJ1-2; d_gene: TRBD1; v_gene: TRBV15; CDR3aa: CATSRLDRPLLANYGYTF; CDR3nt: TGTGCCACCAGCAGGCTGGACAGGCCCCTTCTCGCTAACTATGGCTACACCTTC
abundance: once; j_gene: TRBJ2-2; d_gene: TRBD2; v_gene: TRBV6-5; CDR3aa: CASSFSSGVLWAGELFF; CDR3nt: TGTGCCAGCAGTTTCTCTAGCGGCGTTCTCTGGGCCGGGGAGCTGTTTTTT
abundance: .; j_gene: TRBJ1-3; d_gene: .; v_gene: TRBV4-3; CDR3aa: CASSQEGNTIYF; CDR3nt: TGCGCCAGCAGCCAAGAAGGAAACACCATATATTTT
abundance: .; j_gene: TRBJ1-1; d_gene: .; v_gene: TRBV11-2; CDR3aa: CASSLVRRLNTEAFF; CDR3nt: TGTGCCAGCAGCTTAGTACGGCGGCTGAACACTGAAGCTTTCTTT
abundance: few; j_gene: TRBJ1-5; d_gene: .; v_gene: TRBV20-1; CDR3aa: CSAQDVGNQPQHF; CDR3nt: TGCAGTGCTCAGGACGTGGGCAATCAGCCCCAGCATTTT
abundance: few; j_gene: TRBJ1-5; d_gene: TRBD1; v_gene: TRBV9; CDR3aa: CASPGTEGHF; CDR3nt: TGTGCCAGTCCGGGGACAGAGGGGCATTTT
abundance: once; j_gene: TRBJ1-1; d_gene: .; v_gene: TRBV10-3; CDR3aa: CAIRIGGMNTEAFF; CDR3nt: TGTGCCATCAGAATCGGGGGGATGAACACTGAAGCTTTCTTT
abundance: .; j_gene: TRBJ2-7; d_gene: .; v_gene: TRBV27; CDR3aa: CASSLASGLAVYEQYF; CDR3nt: TGTGCCAGCAGTTTGGCTTCCGGGCTTGCAGTCTACGAGCAGTACTTC
abundance: few; j_gene: TRBJ1-1; d_gene: .; v_gene: TRBV29-1; CDR3aa: CSVRGIFVEAFF; CDR3nt: TGCAGCGTTCGAGGGATCTTCGTTGAAGCTTTCTTT
abundance: .; j_gene: TRBJ1-2; d_gene: TRBD1; v_gene: TRBV20-1; CDR3aa: CSAPRPGQGRAGYTF; CDR3nt: TGCAGTGCTCCACGTCCGGGACAGGGTCGGGCTGGCTACACCTTC
abundance: .; j_gene: TRBJ1-1; d_gene: .; v_gene: TRBV7-3; CDR3aa: CASSLIRKGPEAFF; CDR3nt: TGTGCCAGCAGCTTAATAAGGAAGGGTCCTGAAGCTTTCTTT
abundance: .; j_gene: TRBJ1-5; d_gene: .; v_gene: TRBV7-8; CDR3aa: CASSLATGNQPQHF; CDR3nt: TGTGCCAGCAGCTTAGCGACCGGAAATCAGCCCCAGCATTTT
abundance: .; j_gene: TRBJ1-4; d_gene: .; v_gene: TRBV6-6; CDR3aa: CASSFRGGTNEKLFF; CDR3nt: TGTGCCAGCAGTTTCAGGGGTGGCACTAATGAAAAACTGTTTTTT
abundance: .; j_gene: TRBJ1-2; d_gene: .; v_gene: TRBV7-9; CDR3aa: CASSLGGPLGYTF; CDR3nt: TGTGCCAGCAGCTTAGGCGGTCCACTGGGCTACACCTTC
abundance: .; j_gene: TRBJ1-1; d_gene: .; v_gene: TRBV20-1; CDR3aa: CSVGTGMNTEAFF; CDR3nt: TGCAGTGTAGGGACTGGAATGAACACTGAAGCTTTCTTT
abundance: few; j_gene: TRBJ1-4; d_gene: .; v_gene: TRBV9; CDR3aa: CASSPDGRFGEKLFF; CDR3nt: TGTGCCAGCAGCCCGGACGGACGATTTGGTGAAAAACTGTTTTTT
abundance: .; j_gene: TRBJ2-1; d_gene: .; v_gene: TRBV25-1; CDR3aa: CASSIYNEQFF; CDR3nt: TGTGCCAGCAGTATCTACAATGAGCAGTTCTTC
abundance: few; j_gene: TRBJ1-1; d_gene: .; v_gene: TRBV7-2; CDR3aa: CASSLGSIPAFF; CDR3nt: TGTGCCAGCAGCTTAGGATCGATACCAGCTTTCTTT
abundance: .; j_gene: TRBJ2-7; d_gene: .; v_gene: TRBV10-3; CDR3aa: CAISKGGTFVYEQYF; CDR3nt: TGTGCCATCAGTAAAGGGGGGACATTCGTCTACGAGCAGTACTTC
abundance: .; j_gene: TRBJ1-1; d_gene: TRBD1; v_gene: TRBV5-1; CDR3aa: CATQTGQGETEAFF; CDR3nt: TGCGCCACCCAAACCGGACAGGGAGAGACTGAAGCTTTCTTT
abundance: few; j_gene: TRBJ2-5; d_gene: .; v_gene: TRBV7-2; CDR3aa: CASSFYGTQETQYF; CDR3nt: TGTGCCAGCAGCTTCTACGGAACCCAAGAGACCCAGTACTTC
abundance: .; j_gene: TRBJ2-3; d_gene: .; v_gene: TRBV9; CDR3aa: CASSVADGFSTDTQYF; CDR3nt: TGTGCCAGCAGCGTAGCGGACGGGTTTAGCACAGATACGCAGTATTTT
abundance: few; j_gene: TRBJ1-1; d_gene: .; v_gene: TRBV28; CDR3aa: CASSFPGIRYTEAFF; CDR3nt: TGTGCCAGCAGTTTTCCAGGGATCCGGTACACTGAAGCTTTCTTT
abundance: .; j_gene: TRBJ1-1; d_gene: TRBD1; v_gene: TRBV18; CDR3aa: CASSRLGTAEAFF; CDR3nt: TGTGCCAGCTCACGCTTGGGGACAGCTGAAGCTTTCTTT
abundance: .; j_gene: TRBJ1-1; d_gene: .; v_gene: TRBV21-1; CDR3aa: CASSERGSTEAFF; CDR3nt: TGTGCCAGCAGCGAAAGAGGGAGCACTGAAGCTTTCTTT
abundance: few; j_gene: TRBJ1-5; d_gene: .; v_gene: TRBV12-3/TRBV12-4; CDR3aa: CASSQTHQPQHF; CDR3nt: TGTGCCAGCAGCCAGACACATCAGCCCCAGCATTTT
abundance: .; j_gene: TRBJ1-1; d_gene: .; v_gene: TRBV28; CDR3aa: CASSSGQYREAFF; CDR3nt: TGTGCCAGCAGTTCCGGACAGTACCGTGAAGCTTTCTTT
abundance: few; j_gene: TRBJ1-1; d_gene: TRBD1; v_gene: TRBV3-1; CDR3aa: CASSPRTGASNTEAFF; CDR3nt: TGTGCCAGCAGCCCGCGGACAGGGGCTTCGAACACTGAAGCTTTCTTT
abundance: .; j_gene: TRBJ1-5; d_gene: .; v_gene: TRBV2; CDR3aa: CASSEALGYSNQPQHF; CDR3nt: TGTGCCAGCAGTGAAGCGCTGGGGTATAGCAATCAGCCCCAGCATTTT
abundance: .; j_gene: TRBJ2-7; d_gene: TRBD2; v_gene: TRBV4-1; CDR3aa: CASSQDRTSGYEQYF; CDR3nt: TGCGCCAGCAGCCAAGATCGAACTAGCGGCTACGAGCAGTACTTC